This TCR beta chain stems from a study of blood T cell repertoires in COVID-19. Study context: Sites across the United States, Italy and Spain contributed samples from acute and convalescent COVID-19. Sources were T cells, B-cell-depleted T cells, or PBMCs; the material itself was cDNA or gDNA.

TCRdb's table, derived via immunoSEQ multiplex PCR, lists solely in-frame clones and lacks some. Here the sample spans roughly 190,000 clones, under 90% being singletons. Germline-derived CDR1 and CDR2 are ENHRY and SYGVKD. The V and J ends lost 3 bases and 11 bases respectively, with 22 bases between them. The CDR3 has 15 residues. This rearrangement joins TRBV10-3 to TRBJ1-1; tentative D call: TRBD1 (6 bases). The receptor was isolated from a man between 60 and 75 years old with acute or convalescent COVID-19. The sample comprised peripheral blood. For the CDR3, the DNA is TGTGCCATCAGTGACGCGTTAAGGGGGAGGGACACGGCTTTCTTT. It specifies CAISDALRGRDTAFF.